The sequence of this T cell receptor beta chain was determined in a study of blood T cell repertoires in COVID-19. Clones were read by immunoSEQ multiplex PCR, and TCRdb kept only the in-frame ones, dropping some. Of 60,000 or so clones detected, 76% appear once; the ten largest clones hold around 6%. Deletions cut 2 bases from V and 3 bases from J, with 10 bases between. This CDR3 contains 15 residues. Germline CDR1 and CDR2: SGHTA and FQGTGA. This chain uses TRBV7-3 with TRBJ2-2; TRBD2 might be the D (6 bases). The sample was peripheral blood. This receptor was identified in a woman aged 45-65 years with active or convalescent COVID-19. The DNA for the CDR3 is TGTGCCAGCAGCTTACCTAGCGATGACACCGGGGAGCTGTTTTTT. Its protein product is CASSLPSDDTGELFF.